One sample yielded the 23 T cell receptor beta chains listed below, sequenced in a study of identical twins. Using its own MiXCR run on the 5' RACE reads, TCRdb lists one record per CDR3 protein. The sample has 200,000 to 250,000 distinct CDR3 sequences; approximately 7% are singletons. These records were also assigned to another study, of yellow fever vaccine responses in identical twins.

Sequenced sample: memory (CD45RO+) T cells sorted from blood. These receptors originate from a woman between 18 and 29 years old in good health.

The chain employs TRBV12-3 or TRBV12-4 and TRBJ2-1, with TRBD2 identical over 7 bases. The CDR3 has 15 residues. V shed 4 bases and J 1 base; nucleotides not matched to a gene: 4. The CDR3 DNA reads TGTGCCAGCAGTTGGCGGACTAGTTCCTACAATGAGCAGTTCTTC. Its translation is CASSWRTSSYNEQFF.

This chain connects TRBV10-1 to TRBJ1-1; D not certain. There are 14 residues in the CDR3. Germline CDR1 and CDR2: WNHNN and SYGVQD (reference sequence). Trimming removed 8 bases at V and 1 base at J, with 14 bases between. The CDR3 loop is CASSRGQANTEAFF. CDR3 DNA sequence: TGCGCCAGCTCTCGCGGGCAGGCGAACACTGAAGCTTTCTTT.

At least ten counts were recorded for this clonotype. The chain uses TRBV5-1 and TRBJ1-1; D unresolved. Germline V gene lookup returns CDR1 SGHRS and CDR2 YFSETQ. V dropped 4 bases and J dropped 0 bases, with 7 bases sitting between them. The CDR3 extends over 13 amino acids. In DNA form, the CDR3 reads TGCGCCAGCAGCGCCACTATGAACACTGAAGCTTTCTTT. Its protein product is CASSATMNTEAFF.

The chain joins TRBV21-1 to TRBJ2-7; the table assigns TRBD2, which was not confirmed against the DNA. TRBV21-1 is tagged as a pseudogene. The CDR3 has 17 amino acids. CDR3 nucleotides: TGTGCCAGCAGTCAGGGGGGGCGACTAGCGGGAATCTACGAGCAGTACTTC. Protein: CASSQGGRLAGIYEQYF.

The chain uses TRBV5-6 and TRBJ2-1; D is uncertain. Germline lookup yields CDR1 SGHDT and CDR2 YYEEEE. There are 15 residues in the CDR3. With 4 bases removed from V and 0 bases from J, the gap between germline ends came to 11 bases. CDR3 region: CASSLGLPSYNEQFF. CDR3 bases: TGTGCCAGCAGCCTCGGGCTGCCCTCCTACAATGAGCAGTTCTTC.

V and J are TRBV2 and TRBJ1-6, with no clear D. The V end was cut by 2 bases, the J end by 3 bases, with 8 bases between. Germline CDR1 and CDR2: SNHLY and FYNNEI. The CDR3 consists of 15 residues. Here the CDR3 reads CASSESEIYNSPLHF. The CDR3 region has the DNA TGTGCCAGCAGTGAAAGCGAAATCTATAATTCACCCCTCCACTTT.

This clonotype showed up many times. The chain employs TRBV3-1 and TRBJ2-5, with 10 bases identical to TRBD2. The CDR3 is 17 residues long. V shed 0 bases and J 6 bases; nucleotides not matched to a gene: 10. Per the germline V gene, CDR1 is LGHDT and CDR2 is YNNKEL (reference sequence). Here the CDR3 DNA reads TGTGCCAGCAGCCAAGATCCCCTAGCGGGAGCCAGAAAGACCCAGTACTTC. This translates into CASSQDPLAGARKTQYF.

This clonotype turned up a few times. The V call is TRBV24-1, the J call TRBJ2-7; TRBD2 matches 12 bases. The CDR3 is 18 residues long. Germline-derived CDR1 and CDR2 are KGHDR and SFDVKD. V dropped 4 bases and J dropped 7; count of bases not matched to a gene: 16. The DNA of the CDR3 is TGTGCCACCAGTGAGGCTCCGTCTAGCGGGAGGGCCTCCAGGGAGCAGTACTTC. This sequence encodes CATSEAPSSGRASREQYF.

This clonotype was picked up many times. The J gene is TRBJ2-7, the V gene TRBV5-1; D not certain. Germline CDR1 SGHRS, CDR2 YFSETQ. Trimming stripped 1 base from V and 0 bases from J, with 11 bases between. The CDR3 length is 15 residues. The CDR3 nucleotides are TGCGCCAGCAGCTTGCGTGGACCGAGCTCCTACGAGCAGTACGTC. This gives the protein CASSLRGPSSYEQYV.

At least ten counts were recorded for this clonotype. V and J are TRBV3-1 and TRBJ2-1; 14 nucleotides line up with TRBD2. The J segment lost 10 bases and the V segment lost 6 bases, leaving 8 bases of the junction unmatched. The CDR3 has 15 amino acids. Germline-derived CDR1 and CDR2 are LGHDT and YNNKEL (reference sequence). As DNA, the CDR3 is TGTGCCAGCAGTCCAATGACTAGCGGGGGGGCCGAGCAGTTCTTC. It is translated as CASSPMTSGGAEQFF.

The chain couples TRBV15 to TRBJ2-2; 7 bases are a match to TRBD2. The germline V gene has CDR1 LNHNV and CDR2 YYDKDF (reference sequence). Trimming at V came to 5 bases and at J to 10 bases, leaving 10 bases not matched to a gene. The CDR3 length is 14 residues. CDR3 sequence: CATSGRGGGEELFF. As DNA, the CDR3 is TGTGCCACCAGCGGAAGGGGCGGGGGAGAGGAGCTGTTTTTT.

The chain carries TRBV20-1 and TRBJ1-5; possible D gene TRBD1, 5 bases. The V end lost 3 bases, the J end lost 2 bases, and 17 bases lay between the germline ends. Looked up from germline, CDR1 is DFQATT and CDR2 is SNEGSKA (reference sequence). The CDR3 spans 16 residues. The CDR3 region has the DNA TGCAGTGCTAGCCGGCTGGGACTCGGGGGCAATCAGCCCCAGCATTTT. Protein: CSASRLGLGGNQPQHF.

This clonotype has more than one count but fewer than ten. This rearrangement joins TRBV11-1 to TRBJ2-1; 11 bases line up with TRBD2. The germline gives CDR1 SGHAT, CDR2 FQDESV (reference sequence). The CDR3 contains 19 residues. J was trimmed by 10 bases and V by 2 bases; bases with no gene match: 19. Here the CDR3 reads CASSLFQLAGAPRPREQFF. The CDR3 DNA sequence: TGTGCCAGCAGCTTATTCCAACTAGCGGGAGCCCCTCGACCTCGAGAGCAGTTCTTC.

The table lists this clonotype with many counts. CDR3 sequence (DNA): TGTGCCACCAGCAGAGATCCACGACAGAGGCCTAACACCGGGGAGCTGTTTTTT. It yields the protein CATSRDPRQRPNTGELFF. The chain is built from TRBV15 and TRBJ2-2, with D tentatively TRBD1 (5 bases). CDR1 is LNHNV, CDR2 YYDKDF, per germline (reference sequence). The V end lost 0 bases, the J end lost 2 bases, and 16 bases lay between the germline ends. The CDR3 consists of 18 residues.

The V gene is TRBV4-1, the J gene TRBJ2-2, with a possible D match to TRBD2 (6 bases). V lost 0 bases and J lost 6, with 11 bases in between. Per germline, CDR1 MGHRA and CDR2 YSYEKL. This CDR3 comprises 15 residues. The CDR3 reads CASSQELAWAGELFF. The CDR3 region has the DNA TGCGCCAGCAGCCAAGAACTAGCCTGGGCCGGGGAGCTGTTTTTT.

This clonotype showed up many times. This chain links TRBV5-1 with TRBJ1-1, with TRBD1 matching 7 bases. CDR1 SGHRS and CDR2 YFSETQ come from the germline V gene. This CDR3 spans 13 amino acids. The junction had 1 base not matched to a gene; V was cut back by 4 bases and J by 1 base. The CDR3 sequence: CASSGDRNTEAFF. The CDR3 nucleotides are TGCGCCAGCAGCGGGGACAGGAACACTGAAGCTTTCTTT.

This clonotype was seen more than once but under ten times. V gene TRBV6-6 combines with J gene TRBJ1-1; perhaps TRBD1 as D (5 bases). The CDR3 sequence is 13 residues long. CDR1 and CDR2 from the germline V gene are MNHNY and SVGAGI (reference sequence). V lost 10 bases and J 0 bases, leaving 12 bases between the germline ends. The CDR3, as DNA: TGTGCCACGTCAGGGCCAATGAACACTGAAGCTTTCTTT. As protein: CATSGPMNTEAFF.

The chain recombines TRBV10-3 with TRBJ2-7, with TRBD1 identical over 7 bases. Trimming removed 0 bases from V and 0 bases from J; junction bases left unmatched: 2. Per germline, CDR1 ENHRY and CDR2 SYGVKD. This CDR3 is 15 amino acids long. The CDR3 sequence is CAISESTGASYEQYF. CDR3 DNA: TGTGCCATCAGTGAGTCAACAGGGGCCTCCTACGAGCAGTACTTC.

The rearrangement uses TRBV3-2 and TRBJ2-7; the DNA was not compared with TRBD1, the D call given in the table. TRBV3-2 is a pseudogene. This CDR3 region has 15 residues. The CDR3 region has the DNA TGTGCCAGCAGCCCTCTGGGGGCCGTCTCCTACGAGCAGTACTTC. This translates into CASSPLGAVSYEQYF.

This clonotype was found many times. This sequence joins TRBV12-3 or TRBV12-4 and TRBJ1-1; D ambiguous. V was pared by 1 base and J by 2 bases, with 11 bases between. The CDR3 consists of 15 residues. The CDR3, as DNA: TGTGCCAGCAGTTTAGGGAGCCGGCTCAACACTGAAGCTTTCTTT. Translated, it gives CASSLGSRLNTEAFF.

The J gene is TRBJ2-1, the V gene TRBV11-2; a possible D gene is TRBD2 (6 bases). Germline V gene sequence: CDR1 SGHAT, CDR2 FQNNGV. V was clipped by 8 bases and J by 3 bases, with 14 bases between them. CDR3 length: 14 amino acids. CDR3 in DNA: TGTGCCAGCTCCCCGGAGGGAATCTACAATGAGCAGTTCTTC. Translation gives CASSPEGIYNEQFF.

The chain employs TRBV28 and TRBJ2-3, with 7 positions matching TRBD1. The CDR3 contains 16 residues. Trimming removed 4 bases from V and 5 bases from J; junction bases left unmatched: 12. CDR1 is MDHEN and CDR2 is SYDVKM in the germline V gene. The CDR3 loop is CASSYSQTGLEDTQYF. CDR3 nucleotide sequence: TGTGCCAGCAGTTATAGCCAGACAGGGCTCGAAGATACGCAGTATTTT.

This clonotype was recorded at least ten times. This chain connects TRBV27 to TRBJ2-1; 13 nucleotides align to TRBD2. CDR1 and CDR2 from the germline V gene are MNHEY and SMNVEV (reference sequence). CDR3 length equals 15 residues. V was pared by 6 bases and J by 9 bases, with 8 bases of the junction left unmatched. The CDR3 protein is CASSPRLAGGLEQFF. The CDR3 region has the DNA TGTGCCAGCAGCCCTAGACTAGCGGGAGGCCTTGAGCAGTTCTTC.